This T cell receptor (beta chain) was recovered during a study of T cells after yellow fever vaccination. Germline CDR1 MDHEN, CDR2 SYDVKM. The CDR3 is made up of 14 amino acids. J was trimmed by 8 bases and V by 3 bases; bases with no gene match: 7. TCRdb re-called the 5' RACE reads through MiXCR, storing one row per CDR3 protein. The sample includes some 300,000 distinct CDR3 sequences, around 9.3% of them seen just once. The clonotype originates from a man aged 18 to 30 who received the YFV17D yellow fever vaccine. Sequencing was performed on CD4+ T cells sorted from PBMCs, taken 5 days after the yellow fever booster vaccination. V is TRBV28 and J is TRBJ1-2; 9 positions match TRBD1. CDR3 nucleotides: TGTGCCAGCAGTTTCCCCTACAGGGGGCGAGGCTACACCTTC. It encodes CASSFPYRGRGYTF.